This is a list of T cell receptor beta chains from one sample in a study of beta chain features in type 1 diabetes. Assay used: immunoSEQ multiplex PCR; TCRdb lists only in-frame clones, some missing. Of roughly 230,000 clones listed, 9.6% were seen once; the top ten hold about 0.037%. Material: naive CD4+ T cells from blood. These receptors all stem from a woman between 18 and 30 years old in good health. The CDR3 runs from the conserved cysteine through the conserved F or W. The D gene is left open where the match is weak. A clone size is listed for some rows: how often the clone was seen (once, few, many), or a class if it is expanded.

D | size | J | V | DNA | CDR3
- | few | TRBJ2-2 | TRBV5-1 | TGCGCCAGCAGCTTGGGCCGGACAGCGTCGAACACCGGGGAGCTGTTTTTT | CASSLGRTASNTGELFF
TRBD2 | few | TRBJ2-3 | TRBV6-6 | TGTGGTAGCGGGGGCCTCTACACAGATACGCAGTATTTT | CGSGGLYTDTQYF
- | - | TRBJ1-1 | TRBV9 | TGTGCCAGCAGCGTAGGGGGACTTACGGGAACTGAAGCTTTCTTT | CASSVGGLTGTEAFF
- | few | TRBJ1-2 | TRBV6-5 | TGTGCCAGCAGTTACTCCGGGGATCCCTATGGCTACACCTTC | CASSYSGDPYGYTF
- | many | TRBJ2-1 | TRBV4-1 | TGCGCCAGCAGCCAGGACCCACGGGGGGAGCAGTTCTTC | CASSQDPRGEQFF
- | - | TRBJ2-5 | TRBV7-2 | TGTGCCAGCAGCTTAGTGCCCAGGGGGGAAGAGACCCAGTACTTC | CASSLVPRGEETQYF
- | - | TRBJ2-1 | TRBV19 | TGTGCCAGTAGTATAAAGCGTAGCTCCTACAATGAGCAGTTCTTC | CASSIKRSSYNEQFF
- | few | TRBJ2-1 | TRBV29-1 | TGCAGCGTCGCCCGGAGGGGCGCGGGCTTGTCTCATGAGCAGTTCTTC | CSVARRGAGLSHEQFF
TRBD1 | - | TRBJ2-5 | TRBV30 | TGTGCCTGGAGTGTACAGGGGGTCCCATTGGAGACCCAGTACTTC | CAWSVQGVPLETQYF
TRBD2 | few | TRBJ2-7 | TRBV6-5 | TGTGCCAGCAGTTATTCCTTAGCGGGAGTTGACGAGCAGTACTTC | CASSYSLAGVDEQYF
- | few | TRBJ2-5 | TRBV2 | TGTGCCAGCAGTCGAACAGGGTCACAAGAGACCCAGTACTTC | CASSRTGSQETQYF
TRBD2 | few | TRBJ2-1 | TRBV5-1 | TGCGCCAGCAGCTCGGGACTAGCGGGGTACAATGAGCAGTTCTTC | CASSSGLAGYNEQFF
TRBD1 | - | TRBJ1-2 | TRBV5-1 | TGCGCCAGCAGCACAACAGGGGAATCTTATGGCTACACCTTC | CASSTTGESYGYTF
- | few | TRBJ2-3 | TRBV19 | TGTGCCTCCCGTGGCTCTTCAACCACAGATACGCAGTATTTT | CASRGSSTTDTQYF
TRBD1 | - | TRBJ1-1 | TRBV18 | TGTGCCAGCTCACCACAGGGGGCGGTGAACACTGAAGCTTTCTTT | CASSPQGAVNTEAFF
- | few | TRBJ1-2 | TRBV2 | TGTGCCAGCGCCCGGACAGCAGGGCTGGATGGCTACACCTTC | CASARTAGLDGYTF
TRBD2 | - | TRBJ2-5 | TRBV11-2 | TGTGCCAGCAGGGTTACTAGCGGGGGCCGACAGTACTTC | CASRVTSGGRQYF
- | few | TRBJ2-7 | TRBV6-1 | TGTGCCAGTCACCGGTCCTCTACGAGGGAGCAGTACTTC | CASHRSSTREQYF
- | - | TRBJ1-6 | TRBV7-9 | TGTGCCAGCAGCTCCCTGGCCGGGCCGAGGGTGCATTCACCCCTCCACTTT | CASSSLAGPRVHSPLHF